Presented here are 2 T cell receptor beta chains from one specimen sequenced in a study of cytomegalovirus exposure and HLA in healthy donors. PCR used 60 Vbeta primers and 13 Jbeta primers. The data were produced by immunoSEQ multiplex PCR, yet TCRdb's version contains in-frame clones alone and is incomplete. Of roughly 150,000 clones in the sample, 80% are singletons; the top ten hold 4.5% to 5%. Sequenced sample: PBMCs. The origin of the receptors is a man aged 25-45 years in good health.

CDR3 region: CASSQGEGLADNEQFF. The CDR3 DNA reads as TGCGCCAGCAGCCAAGGGGAGGGACTAGCGGACAATGAGCAGTTCTTC. The rearrangement links TRBV4-1 to TRBJ2-1, with 11 bases that match TRBD2. CDR1 and CDR2 from the germline V gene are MGHRA and YSYEKL. This CDR3 has 16 amino acids. The V gene end was trimmed by 1 base and the J gene end by 5 bases; junction bases not matched to a gene: 4.

This clone was counted a single time. V and J are TRBV27 and TRBJ2-5; 13 nucleotides agree with TRBD2. V lost 4 bases and J lost 4; bases outside the gene matches: 6. This CDR3 contains 16 residues. Germline loops: CDR1 MNHEY, CDR2 SMNVEV (reference sequence). The CDR3 here is CASSSRTSGSIETQYF. The CDR3 bases are TGTGCCAGCAGTTCCCGGACTAGCGGGAGTATAGAGACCCAGTACTTC.